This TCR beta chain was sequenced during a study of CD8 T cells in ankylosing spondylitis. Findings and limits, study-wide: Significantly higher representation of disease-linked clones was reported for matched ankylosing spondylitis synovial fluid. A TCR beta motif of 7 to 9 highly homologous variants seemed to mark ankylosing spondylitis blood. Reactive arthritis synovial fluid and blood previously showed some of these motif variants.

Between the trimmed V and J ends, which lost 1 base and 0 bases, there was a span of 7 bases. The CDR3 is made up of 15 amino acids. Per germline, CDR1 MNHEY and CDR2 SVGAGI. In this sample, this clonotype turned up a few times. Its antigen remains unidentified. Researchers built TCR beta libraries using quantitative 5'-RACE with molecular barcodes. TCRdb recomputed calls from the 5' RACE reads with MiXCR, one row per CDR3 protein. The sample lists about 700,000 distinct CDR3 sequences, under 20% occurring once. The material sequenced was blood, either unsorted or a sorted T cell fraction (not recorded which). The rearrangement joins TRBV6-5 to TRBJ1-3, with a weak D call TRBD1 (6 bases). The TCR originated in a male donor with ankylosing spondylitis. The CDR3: CASSYWTASGNTIYF. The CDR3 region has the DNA TGTGCCAGCAGTTACTGGACAGCCTCTGGAAACACCATATATTTT.